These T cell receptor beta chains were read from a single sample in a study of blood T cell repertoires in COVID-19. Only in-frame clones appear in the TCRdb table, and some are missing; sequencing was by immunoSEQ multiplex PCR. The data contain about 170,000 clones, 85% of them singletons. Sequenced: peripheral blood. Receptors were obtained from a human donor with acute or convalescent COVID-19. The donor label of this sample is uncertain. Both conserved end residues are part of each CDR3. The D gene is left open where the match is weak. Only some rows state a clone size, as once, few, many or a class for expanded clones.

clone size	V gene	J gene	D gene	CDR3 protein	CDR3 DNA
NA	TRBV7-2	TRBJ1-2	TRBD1	CASSLEAGGGGYGYTF	TGTGCCAGCAGCTTAGAGGCAGGGGGCGGGGGCTATGGCTACACCTTC
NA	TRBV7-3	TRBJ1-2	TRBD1	CASSLGGQLVGYTF	TGTGCCAGCAGCTTAGGGGGACAGTTAGTAGGCTACACCTTC
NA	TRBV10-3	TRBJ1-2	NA	CAITGPHVNYGYTF	TGTGCCATCACTGGCCCTCACGTTAACTATGGCTACACCTTC
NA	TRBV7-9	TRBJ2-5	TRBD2	CASSLGAGGAPSETQYF	TGTGCCAGCAGCTTAGGTGCCGGGGGGGCACCGAGCGAGACCCAGTACTTC
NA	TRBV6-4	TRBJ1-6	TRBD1	CASRQGRSYNSPLHF	TGTGCCAGCAGACAGGGGAGGTCCTATAATTCACCCCTCCACTTT
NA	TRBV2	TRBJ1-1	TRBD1	CASSGQGGITEAFF	TGTGCCAGCAGCGGACAGGGTGGGATCACTGAAGCTTTCTTT
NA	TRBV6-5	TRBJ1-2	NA	CASSDNHMMIGYTF	TGTGCCAGCAGCGACAATCATATGATGATAGGCTACACCTTC
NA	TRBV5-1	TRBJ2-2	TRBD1	CASSLGQGAEELFF	TGCGCCAGCAGCTTGGGACAGGGGGCGGAAGAGCTGTTTTTT
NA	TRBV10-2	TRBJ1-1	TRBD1	CASIPTGTANTEAFF	TGCGCCAGCATCCCAACCGGGACAGCGAACACTGAAGCTTTCTTT
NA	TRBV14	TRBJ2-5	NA	CASSQEQGGQETQYF	TGTGCCAGCAGCCAAGAACAAGGGGGCCAAGAGACCCAGTACTTC
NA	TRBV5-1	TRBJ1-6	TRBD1	CASSTGGARISPLHF	TGCGCCAGCAGCACAGGGGGCGCGAGGATTTCACCCCTCCACTTT
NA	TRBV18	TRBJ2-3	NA	CASSPLDSPGYF	TGTGCCAGCTCACCACTGGACTCCCCGGGGTATTTT
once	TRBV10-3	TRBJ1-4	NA	CAISDPRGGSNEKLFF	TGTGCCATCAGTGATCCGCGGGGCGGAAGTAATGAAAAACTGTTTTTT
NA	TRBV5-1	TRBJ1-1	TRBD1	CASSIGQGGAFF	TGCGCCAGCAGCATCGGACAGGGTGGGGCTTTCTTT
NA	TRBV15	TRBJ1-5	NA	CATSRVNTAQPQHF	TGTGCCACCAGCAGGGTAAATACAGCTCAGCCCCAGCATTTT
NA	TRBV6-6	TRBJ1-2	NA	CASSRGSLTNYGYTF	TGTGCCAGCAGCAGAGGGAGCCTTACTAACTATGGCTACACCTTC
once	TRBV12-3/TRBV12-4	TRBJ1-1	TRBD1	CASSWTGYTEAFF	TGTGCCAGCAGTTGGACAGGATACACTGAAGCTTTCTTT
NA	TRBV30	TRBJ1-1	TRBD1	CAWTPNRGRWTEAFF	TGTGCCTGGACTCCGAACAGGGGGAGATGGACTGAAGCTTTCTTT
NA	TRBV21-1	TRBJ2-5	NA	CASSKADRADQETQYF	TGTGCCAGCAGCAAGGCTGACAGGGCGGACCAAGAGACCCAGTACTTC
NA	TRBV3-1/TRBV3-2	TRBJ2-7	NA	CASSQGLGFSYEQYF	TGTGCCAGCAGCCAAGGACTTGGCTTCTCCTACGAGCAGTACTTC
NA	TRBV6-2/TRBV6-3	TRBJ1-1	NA	CASSYHPTGTEAFF	TGTGCCAGCAGTTACCATCCGACTGGGACTGAAGCTTTCTTT
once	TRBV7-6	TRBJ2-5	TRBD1	CASSLDRGHGETQYF	TGTGCCAGCAGCCTGGACAGGGGCCACGGGGAGACCCAGTACTTC
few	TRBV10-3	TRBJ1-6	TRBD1	CAAQGTVNSPLHF	TGTGCCGCACAAGGGACAGTAAATTCACCCCTCCACTTT
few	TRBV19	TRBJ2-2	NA	CASSIESGSGELFF	TGTGCCAGTAGTATTGAGTCGGGTTCCGGGGAGCTGTTTTTT